Listed below are T cell receptor beta chains from one sample, sequenced in a study of blood T cell repertoires in COVID-19. The table came from immunoSEQ multiplex PCR; TCRdb's copy has only in-frame clones and leaves some out. The data show 150,000 to 200,000 clones, 70% to 90% seen once. The sequenced sample was peripheral blood. These receptors all stem from an elderly woman in a cohort sampled during active or convalescent COVID-19. Each CDR3 is given with its conserved first and last residue. D genes are given only for firm matches. The size of a clone is reported for some rows only, either as once, few or many, or as a class for expanded clones.

cdr3_nt: TGTGCCAGCAGTGACAATGGGGGGAACTATGGCTACACCTTC
cdr3_aa: CASSDNGGNYGYTF
j_call: TRBJ1-2
d_call: -
v_call: TRBV6-1
clone_size: once

cdr3_nt: TGTGCCATCAAGAAGGTAGCGGGGGGAGCGAACACCGGGGAGCTGTTTTTT
cdr3_aa: CAIKKVAGGANTGELFF
j_call: TRBJ2-2
d_call: TRBD2
v_call: TRBV10-3
clone_size: few

cdr3_nt: TGTGCCAGCTCACCCATACAGGGGGAGTATGGCTACACCTTC
cdr3_aa: CASSPIQGEYGYTF
j_call: TRBJ1-2
d_call: TRBD1
v_call: TRBV18
clone_size: -

cdr3_nt: TGTGCCAGCATGAAGGGGATGAGCCCCTCTGGGGCCAACGTCCTGACTTTC
cdr3_aa: CASMKGMSPSGANVLTF
j_call: TRBJ2-6
d_call: -
v_call: TRBV27
clone_size: many

cdr3_nt: TGTGCCTGGAGTGTTCCCAGGACAGGTATATACTATGGCTACACCTTC
cdr3_aa: CAWSVPRTGIYYGYTF
j_call: TRBJ1-2
d_call: TRBD1
v_call: TRBV30
clone_size: -

cdr3_nt: TGTGCCTGGAGTGGACAGGGGGCGTATGGCTACACCTTC
cdr3_aa: CAWSGQGAYGYTF
j_call: TRBJ1-2
d_call: TRBD1
v_call: TRBV30
clone_size: -

cdr3_nt: TGCAGCGTTGTCGGCGGGCCGAGCTCCTACAATGAGCAGTTCTTC
cdr3_aa: CSVVGGPSSYNEQFF
j_call: TRBJ2-1
d_call: -
v_call: TRBV29-1
clone_size: -

cdr3_nt: TGTGCCAGCAACTTTTACACTGAAGCTTTCTTT
cdr3_aa: CASNFYTEAFF
j_call: TRBJ1-1
d_call: -
v_call: TRBV6-5
clone_size: -

cdr3_nt: TGTGCCAGCAGTTTGACAGGGGGGCCCTCTGGAAACACCATATATTTT
cdr3_aa: CASSLTGGPSGNTIYF
j_call: TRBJ1-3
d_call: TRBD1
v_call: TRBV6-5
clone_size: -

cdr3_nt: TGCGCCAGCGGGGACAGTCATCCTTCTGGGGCCAACGTCCTGACTTTC
cdr3_aa: CASGDSHPSGANVLTF
j_call: TRBJ2-6
d_call: TRBD1
v_call: TRBV5-1
clone_size: -

cdr3_nt: TGTGCCAGCAGAGGGACAGCGGGTACGCAGTATTTT
cdr3_aa: CASRGTAGTQYF
j_call: TRBJ2-3
d_call: -
v_call: TRBV2
clone_size: -

cdr3_nt: TGTGCCAGCAGTCTTAAACACCTCTCATCGCCCCAGCATTTT
cdr3_aa: CASSLKHLSSPQHF
j_call: TRBJ1-5
d_call: -
v_call: TRBV6-5
clone_size: -

cdr3_nt: TGTGCCAGCAGCTTAGTAAGGGGGGGGCTCTTGGGTGGCGAGCAGTACTTC
cdr3_aa: CASSLVRGGLLGGEQYF
j_call: TRBJ2-7
d_call: -
v_call: TRBV7-8
clone_size: -

cdr3_nt: TGTGCCAGTCGGGGGGGCAGAATGGACGGATTTAATGAAAAACTGTTTTTT
cdr3_aa: CASRGGRMDGFNEKLFF
j_call: TRBJ1-4
d_call: -
v_call: TRBV7-9
clone_size: -

cdr3_nt: TGCAGCGTTGAAAGGGTACAGGGGAGCAATGAGCAGTTCTTC
cdr3_aa: CSVERVQGSNEQFF
j_call: TRBJ2-1
d_call: TRBD1
v_call: TRBV29-1
clone_size: once

cdr3_nt: TGTGCCATCAGTGACCCGGGACAGGGTTCCCATGAGCAGTTCTTC
cdr3_aa: CAISDPGQGSHEQFF
j_call: TRBJ2-1
d_call: TRBD1
v_call: TRBV10-3
clone_size: -

cdr3_nt: TGTGCCACCAGCCTAAGTCCGGGTAGCACAGATACGCAGTATTTT
cdr3_aa: CATSLSPGSTDTQYF
j_call: TRBJ2-3
d_call: -
v_call: TRBV15
clone_size: -

cdr3_nt: TGTGCCAGCAAGTCAGGGGCCGCGGGGGACACTGAAGCTTTCTTT
cdr3_aa: CASKSGAAGDTEAFF
j_call: TRBJ1-1
d_call: -
v_call: TRBV6-5
clone_size: -

cdr3_nt: TGTGCCAGCAGTTTCGCGGGTCGCGGCTACACCTTC
cdr3_aa: CASSFAGRGYTF
j_call: TRBJ1-2
d_call: -
v_call: TRBV28
clone_size: -

cdr3_nt: TGTGCCAGCAGTCCAGGGAAATTCAGGACTGAAGCTTTCTTT
cdr3_aa: CASSPGKFRTEAFF
j_call: TRBJ1-1
d_call: -
v_call: TRBV28
clone_size: -

cdr3_nt: TGCAGTGCCTCGGAGGGAATGCAGTACTTC
cdr3_aa: CSASEGMQYF
j_call: TRBJ2-7
d_call: -
v_call: TRBV20-1
clone_size: -

cdr3_nt: TGTGCCAGCAGCGAAGGGGCGACCACAGATACGCAGTATTTT
cdr3_aa: CASSEGATTDTQYF
j_call: TRBJ2-3
d_call: -
v_call: TRBV9
clone_size: once

cdr3_nt: TGTGCCAGCTCACCACCGATGAGCATTCAGTACTTC
cdr3_aa: CASSPPMSIQYF
j_call: TRBJ2-4
d_call: -
v_call: TRBV18
clone_size: -

cdr3_nt: TGTGCCAGCAGCATACAGGGGGCCGCTGAAAAACTGTTTTTT
cdr3_aa: CASSIQGAAEKLFF
j_call: TRBJ1-4
d_call: TRBD1
v_call: TRBV9
clone_size: few

cdr3_nt: TGTGCCAGAAGCTTGGACAGGGGAGGTGGCTACACCTTC
cdr3_aa: CARSLDRGGGYTF
j_call: TRBJ1-2
d_call: TRBD1
v_call: TRBV5-3
clone_size: -

cdr3_nt: TGTGCCACAAAGGGGGATACTGAAGCTTTCTTT
cdr3_aa: CATKGDTEAFF
j_call: TRBJ1-1
d_call: -
v_call: TRBV10-3
clone_size: -

cdr3_nt: TGTGCCAGCAGTTTCAGGGTGGGCACTGAAGCTTTCTTT
cdr3_aa: CASSFRVGTEAFF
j_call: TRBJ1-1
d_call: -
v_call: TRBV28
clone_size: -

cdr3_nt: TGTGCCAGCAGTGACCCCGGGACAGGTTTAAATCAGCCCCAGCATTTT
cdr3_aa: CASSDPGTGLNQPQHF
j_call: TRBJ1-5
d_call: TRBD1
v_call: TRBV28
clone_size: -

cdr3_nt: TGTGCCAGCAGCTTAGGATGGCGCGGGACGTCGGCGAGGGGAAACACCATATATTTT
cdr3_aa: CASSLGWRGTSARGNTIYF
j_call: TRBJ1-3
d_call: -
v_call: TRBV7-6
clone_size: -

cdr3_nt: TGTGCCAGCCGAAGGACAGGCCAATCTACAGAGCAGTACTTC
cdr3_aa: CASRRTGQSTEQYF
j_call: TRBJ2-7
d_call: TRBD1
v_call: TRBV13
clone_size: once

cdr3_nt: TGTGCCAGCAGGCAGGGCAGCACAGATACGCAGTATTTT
cdr3_aa: CASRQGSTDTQYF
j_call: TRBJ2-3
d_call: -
v_call: TRBV27
clone_size: -

cdr3_nt: TGTGCCAGCAGCCAGGCGTCGGGGGGGCCAGGGCACATTCAGTACTTC
cdr3_aa: CASSQASGGPGHIQYF
j_call: TRBJ2-4
d_call: TRBD2
v_call: TRBV3-1/TRBV3-2
clone_size: -

cdr3_nt: TGTGCCAGCAGTGATCCGTCTAGCGGAAACAATGAGCAGTTCTTC
cdr3_aa: CASSDPSSGNNEQFF
j_call: TRBJ2-1
d_call: TRBD2
v_call: TRBV2
clone_size: once

cdr3_nt: TGTGCCAGCAGTTACTCGATTGGACAGGGAGCGCACATTCAGTACTTC
cdr3_aa: CASSYSIGQGAHIQYF
j_call: TRBJ2-4
d_call: TRBD1
v_call: TRBV6-6
clone_size: few

cdr3_nt: TGTGCCAGTAGTGGGCTCGGAACGGATGAGCAGTTCTTC
cdr3_aa: CASSGLGTDEQFF
j_call: TRBJ2-1
d_call: -
v_call: TRBV19
clone_size: -

cdr3_nt: TGTGCCAGCAGCTGGGGACTAGCGGGGGGTTTCACAGATACGCAGTATTTT
cdr3_aa: CASSWGLAGGFTDTQYF
j_call: TRBJ2-3
d_call: TRBD2
v_call: TRBV7-2
clone_size: -

cdr3_nt: TGTGCCAGCAGCGCCCGGGACTACCACTACAATGAGCAGTTCTTC
cdr3_aa: CASSARDYHYNEQFF
j_call: TRBJ2-1
d_call: TRBD2
v_call: TRBV9
clone_size: -

cdr3_nt: TGTGCCAGCAGCTTAGCCATAGGGGACAAGTACAATGAGCAGTTCTTC
cdr3_aa: CASSLAIGDKYNEQFF
j_call: TRBJ2-1
d_call: -
v_call: TRBV7-9
clone_size: -

cdr3_nt: TGCGCCAGCAGCGACCCCACAGGGATCACCGGGGAGCTGTTTTTT
cdr3_aa: CASSDPTGITGELFF
j_call: TRBJ2-2
d_call: -
v_call: TRBV5-1
clone_size: -

cdr3_nt: TGTGCCAGTAGTATCGGGACTAGCGGGGAGTACTACGAGCAGTACTTC
cdr3_aa: CASSIGTSGEYYEQYF
j_call: TRBJ2-7
d_call: TRBD2
v_call: TRBV19
clone_size: -

cdr3_nt: TGTGCCAGCAGTTTGCGGCCTCCGCGAATCCCTGGAAACACCATATATTTT
cdr3_aa: CASSLRPPRIPGNTIYF
j_call: TRBJ1-3
d_call: -
v_call: TRBV27
clone_size: once

cdr3_nt: TGTGCCAGCAGTCGCTCTAAAGGGTTGGGGGGCACCGGGGAGCTGTTTTTT
cdr3_aa: CASSRSKGLGGTGELFF
j_call: TRBJ2-2
d_call: -
v_call: TRBV6-6
clone_size: once

cdr3_nt: TGTGCCAGCAGCTTGGCCTGGACGGGAGGGCTGGAGACCCAGTACTTC
cdr3_aa: CASSLAWTGGLETQYF
j_call: TRBJ2-5
d_call: TRBD2
v_call: TRBV5-5
clone_size: -

cdr3_nt: TGTGCCACCAGTGACTCCAAGATCGGGGGAAATCAGCCCCAGCATTTT
cdr3_aa: CATSDSKIGGNQPQHF
j_call: TRBJ1-5
d_call: -
v_call: TRBV24-1
clone_size: -

cdr3_nt: TGTGCCACCAGCAGAGCGACAGGGGACCTTAGCAATCAGCCCCAGCATTTT
cdr3_aa: CATSRATGDLSNQPQHF
j_call: TRBJ1-5
d_call: TRBD1
v_call: TRBV15
clone_size: -

cdr3_nt: TGCAGCGTTGAAGATCCGCGGGTAGCGGGGACTGAGCAGTTCTTC
cdr3_aa: CSVEDPRVAGTEQFF
j_call: TRBJ2-1
d_call: TRBD2
v_call: TRBV29-1
clone_size: -

cdr3_nt: TGTGCCAGCAGCCTCAGACAGGGGGCAGATACGCAGTATTTT
cdr3_aa: CASSLRQGADTQYF
j_call: TRBJ2-3
d_call: TRBD1
v_call: TRBV7-2
clone_size: -

cdr3_nt: TGCAGCGTATCCGGGACAGGGGCCTCTAGCAATCAGCCCCAGCATTTT
cdr3_aa: CSVSGTGASSNQPQHF
j_call: TRBJ1-5
d_call: TRBD1
v_call: TRBV29-1
clone_size: -

cdr3_nt: TGTGCCAGCAGCCCGAGGACAGGATGGATGAACACTGAAGCTTTCTTT
cdr3_aa: CASSPRTGWMNTEAFF
j_call: TRBJ1-1
d_call: TRBD1
v_call: TRBV11-3
clone_size: -

cdr3_nt: TGTGCCAGCAGTTTGCTCAACCCGGGGGGTAATGAAAAACTGTTTTTT
cdr3_aa: CASSLLNPGGNEKLFF
j_call: TRBJ1-4
d_call: -
v_call: TRBV28
clone_size: -

cdr3_nt: TGTGCCAGCAGCCAAGATAGAGACACTGAAGCTTTCTTT
cdr3_aa: CASSQDRDTEAFF
j_call: TRBJ1-1
d_call: -
v_call: TRBV14
clone_size: once

cdr3_nt: TGTGCCAGTATGCGGCCCACGAACACTGAAGCTTTCTTT
cdr3_aa: CASMRPTNTEAFF
j_call: TRBJ1-1
d_call: -
v_call: TRBV19
clone_size: once

cdr3_nt: TGTGCCAGCTCAGGGACAGGGGTGGTGGGTGGCTACACCTTC
cdr3_aa: CASSGTGVVGGYTF
j_call: TRBJ1-2
d_call: TRBD1
v_call: TRBV6-6
clone_size: -

cdr3_nt: TGTGCCAGCAGTGATAGTTGGGGGGGGGCTTGGGAGACCCAGTACTTC
cdr3_aa: CASSDSWGGAWETQYF
j_call: TRBJ2-5
d_call: -
v_call: TRBV6-1
clone_size: -

cdr3_nt: TGTGCCAGCAGCTTGGACCGACGGACAGGGGGAAATTCACCCCTCCACTTT
cdr3_aa: CASSLDRRTGGNSPLHF
j_call: TRBJ1-6
d_call: TRBD1
v_call: TRBV5-5
clone_size: -

cdr3_nt: TGTGCCAGCAGTTACTGGACAGGGAAGGGCGAGCAGTACTTC
cdr3_aa: CASSYWTGKGEQYF
j_call: TRBJ2-7
d_call: TRBD1
v_call: TRBV6-5
clone_size: -

cdr3_nt: TGTGCCAGCAGGACAGGGGCTAATGAAAAACTGTTTTTT
cdr3_aa: CASRTGANEKLFF
j_call: TRBJ1-4
d_call: TRBD1
v_call: TRBV6-5
clone_size: -

cdr3_nt: TGTGCCAGCAGCCAGGACACGAACTATGGCTACACCTTC
cdr3_aa: CASSQDTNYGYTF
j_call: TRBJ1-2
d_call: -
v_call: TRBV12-3/TRBV12-4
clone_size: once

cdr3_nt: TGTGCCAGCTCACCACAGGTGAGGACAGGGTTCATCGACGAGCAGTACTTC
cdr3_aa: CASSPQVRTGFIDEQYF
j_call: TRBJ2-7
d_call: TRBD1
v_call: TRBV18
clone_size: -